The 25 T cell receptor beta chains reported below all come from one sample, sequenced in a study of cytomegalovirus exposure and HLA in healthy donors. Profiled with immunoSEQ multiplex PCR; TCRdb holds only in-frame clones, not every one. This sample has over 200,000 clones, with approximately 86% found just once. Sequencing input: PBMCs. The receptors were sampled from a woman between 18 and 30 years old in good health and CMV-seronegative.

The chain is built from TRBV7-9 and TRBJ1-1, with D perhaps TRBD1 (6 bases). The V gene's germline CDR1 is SEHNR and CDR2 FQNEAQ (reference sequence). This CDR3 is built from 16 residues. V was cut by 2 bases and J by 3 bases, with 16 bases left in between. CDR3 nucleotides: TGTGCCAGCAGCTTATTTGCTTTACAGGGATACACTGAAGCTTTCTTT. Amino acid sequence: CASSLFALQGYTEAFF.

The V call is TRBV9, the J call TRBJ2-1, with 7 bases fitting TRBD1. The junction had 5 bases not matched to a gene; V was cut back by 2 bases and J by 0 bases. CDR1 is SGDLS and CDR2 is YYNGEE in the germline V gene. This CDR3 is 16 amino acids long. The CDR3 DNA follows: TGTGCCAGCAGCGTGAAAGGACAGGACTCCTACAATGAGCAGTTCTTC. Protein: CASSVKGQDSYNEQFF. Drawing the rest from reference TRBV9 and TRBJ2-1, the complete variable domain is DSGVTQTPKHLITATGQRVTLRCSPRSGDLSVYWYQQSLDQGLQFLIQYYNGEERAKGNILERFSAQQFPDLHSELNLSSLELGDSALYFCASSVKGQDSYNEQFFGPGTRLTVL.

This clone was counted a few times. The chain couples TRBV11-2 to TRBJ2-7; the D gene is possibly TRBD2 (5 bases). Germline CDR1 reads SGHAT; CDR2 reads FQNNGV. The CDR3 covers 13 residues. The V gene lost 6 bases and the J gene lost 6 bases, with 15 bases spanning the gap. The chain's CDR3 is CASRPFREAEQYF. As DNA, the CDR3 is TGTGCCAGCAGACCCTTTCGGGAAGCCGAGCAGTACTTC.

The chain is built from TRBV28 and TRBJ2-1, with D possibly being TRBD2 (6 bases). This CDR3 spans 17 amino acids. The V and J ends lost 5 bases and 0 bases respectively, with 17 bases between them. Germline V CDR1 and CDR2: MDHEN, SYDVKM. The CDR3 DNA is TGTGCCAGCAGTCCGACACGGGACTGGAGCTCCTACAATGAGCAGTTCTTC. This sequence encodes CASSPTRDWSSYNEQFF.

The chain has TRBV7-8 and TRBJ2-3; D gene unclear. The germline gives CDR1 SGHVS, CDR2 FQNEAQ. Trimming left V 3 bases short and J 10 bases short, with 8 bases between. This CDR3 has 11 amino acids. This chain's CDR3 is CASSLEWAQYF. CDR3 nucleotide sequence: TGTGCCAGCAGCTTGGAGTGGGCGCAGTATTTT.

V is TRBV2 and J is TRBJ2-5, with 7 bases lining up with TRBD1. The CDR3 length is 13 residues. Germline lookup yields CDR1 SNHLY and CDR2 FYNNEI. The trim removed 8 bases at V and 4 bases at J, leaving 7 bases unmatched. The CDR3 here is CASAEGQRETQYF. The DNA of the CDR3 is TGTGCCAGCGCAGAGGGACAGAGAGAGACCCAGTACTTC.

This clone came up once. The rearrangement joins TRBV5-6 to TRBJ1-1, with a weak D call TRBD1 (6 bases). Germline V gives CDR1 SGHDT, CDR2 YYEEEE. Trimming shortened V by 0 bases and J by 8 bases, and 11 bases separated the two germline ends. The CDR3 contains 13 residues. The CDR3 bases are TGTGCCAGCAGCTTGGCCTCAGGGACAGAAGCTTTCTTT. It yields the protein CASSLASGTEAFF.

J is TRBJ2-2 and V is TRBV5-4, with 11 bases identical to TRBD2. Trimming at V came to 4 bases and at J to 7 bases, leaving 12 bases not matched to a gene. This CDR3 is built from 17 residues. Looked up from germline, CDR1 is SGHNT and CDR2 is YYREEE (reference sequence). CDR3 region: CASSTPGLAAVGGELFF. DNA of the CDR3: TGTGCCAGCAGCACTCCGGGACTAGCGGCGGTCGGCGGGGAGCTGTTTTTT.

The gene calls are TRBV29-1 and TRBJ2-5, with 10 bases aligning to TRBD2. The CDR3 consists of 14 residues. V lost 6 bases to trimming and J lost 4 bases; unmatched junction nucleotides: 8. Germline V gene sequence: CDR1 SQVTM, CDR2 ANQGSEA. This CDR3 is CSVGLAARGETQYF. The CDR3 bases are TGCAGCGTCGGACTAGCGGCACGGGGAGAGACCCAGTACTTC. Combining the CDR3 with reference TRBV29-1 and TRBJ2-5 gives the whole variable domain SAVISQKPSRDICQRGTSLTIQCQVDSQVTMMFWYRQQPGQSLTLIATANQGSEATYESGFVIDKFPISRPNLTFSTLTVSNMSPEDSSIYLCSVGLAARGETQYFGPGTRLLVL.

This clone was seen a few times. The V and J genes are TRBV10-2 and TRBJ1-2, with 7 bases matching TRBD1. V lost 8 bases, J lost 4 bases, and 4 bases stayed unmatched. Germline V gene lookup returns CDR1 WSHSY and CDR2 SAAADI. This CDR3 is built from 12 residues. The CDR3 DNA follows: TGCGCCAGCCTCCGGGACAGCTATGGCTACACCTTC. Amino acids: CASLRDSYGYTF.

The table lists this clone with a few counts. The CDR3 bases are TGTGCCAGCAGCCCTTCGACATATAGCACAGATACGCAGTATTTT. It encodes CASSPSTYSTDTQYF. The chain recombines TRBV11-2 with TRBJ2-3; no clear D gene. CDR1 and CDR2 from the germline V gene are SGHAT and FQNNGV. The V and J ends lost 5 bases and 0 bases respectively, with 12 bases between them. The CDR3 loop spans 15 amino acids.

The chain carries TRBV29-1 and TRBJ2-3; D might be TRBD2 (6 bases). CDR1 SQVTM and CDR2 ANQGSEA come from the germline V gene. This CDR3 contains 16 residues. Trimming took off 0 bases at V and 4 bases at J, with 17 bases between the two ends. The CDR3 bases are TGCAGCGTTGAAGATGGGACGGGAGTGATGGCAGATACGCAGTATTTT. Encoded protein: CSVEDGTGVMADTQYF.

V is TRBV19 and J is TRBJ2-7; 10 bases match TRBD2. The CDR3 is 15 residues long. Germline V gene lookup returns CDR1 LNHDA and CDR2 SQIVND (reference sequence). The trim removed 3 bases at V and 1 base at J, leaving 3 bases unmatched. The CDR3 region has the DNA TGTGCCAGTAGTATTCTACTAGCGGGATCCTACGAGCAGTACTTC. Protein product: CASSILLAGSYEQYF.

V gene TRBV5-1 combines with J gene TRBJ2-2; 14 bases line up with TRBD2. With V trimmed by 0 bases and J by 5 bases, 6 bases remained unmatched. Germline V gene data show CDR1 as SGHRS and CDR2 as YFSETQ. This CDR3 is 18 amino acids long. The CDR3 sequence is CASSLGGTSGRRTGELFF. The CDR3 DNA follows: TGCGCCAGCAGCTTGGGCGGGACTAGCGGGAGAAGGACCGGGGAGCTGTTTTTT.

The rearrangement uses TRBV28 and TRBJ2-1; TRBD2 matches 7 bases. The V gene's germline CDR1 is MDHEN and CDR2 SYDVKM. After removal of 2 bases from V and 4 bases from J, the junction contained 8 bases not matched to a gene. The CDR3 sequence is 16 residues long. CDR3 residues: CASSLVGLAEYNEQFF. CDR3 sequence (DNA): TGTGCCAGCAGTTTAGTCGGGCTAGCGGAGTACAATGAGCAGTTCTTC.

The J gene is TRBJ2-1, the V gene TRBV4-1, with 7 bases fitting TRBD1. Germline CDR1 reads MGHRA; CDR2 reads YSYEKL. With 2 bases clipped from V and 6 bases from J, the junction kept 10 bases outside the gene matches. This CDR3 has 16 amino acids. The CDR3 protein is CASSQPTGHSSNEQFF. The CDR3 DNA reads as TGCGCCAGCAGCCAACCGACAGGGCACTCTTCCAATGAGCAGTTCTTC.

The chain joins TRBV27 to TRBJ2-1, with 7 bases fitting TRBD2. The CDR3 runs to 14 residues. Losses at the gene ends were 10 bases for V and 6 bases for J; bases not matched to a gene: 12. The germline gives CDR1 MNHEY, CDR2 SMNVEV (reference sequence). CDR3 sequence reads: CATWTRGVVNEQFF. The DNA of the CDR3 is TGTGCCACCTGGACTAGAGGCGTCGTCAATGAGCAGTTCTTC.

The chain couples TRBV6-1 to TRBJ2-1; unclear D gene. Germline loops: CDR1 MNHNS, CDR2 SASEGT. V lost 0 bases and J 1 base, leaving 4 bases between the germline ends. This CDR3 region has 14 residues. Written as DNA, the CDR3 is TGTGCCAGCAGTGAAGCGGAGTCCTACAATGAGCAGTTCTTC. Its translation is CASSEAESYNEQFF.

The chain uses TRBV4-2 and TRBJ2-1; the match to TRBD2 covers 10 bases. The CDR3 runs 18 residues. CDR1 and CDR2 from the germline V gene are LGHNA and YNFKEQ. The V and J ends lost 4 bases and 4 bases, in that order; junction bases with no gene match: 13. The CDR3 region has the DNA TGTGCCAGCAGCCCCCTGGGGCTAGCGGGAGCGGAGTACAATGAGCAGTTCTTC. Translating gives CASSPLGLAGAEYNEQFF.

The genes are TRBV30 and TRBJ2-1, with D possibly being TRBD2 (6 bases). Trimming cost V 1 base and J 10 bases, with 17 bases left between them. In germline, CDR1 is GTSNPN, CDR2 SVGIG (reference sequence). This CDR3 is 14 amino acids long. The CDR3 DNA sequence: TGTGCCTGGAGTGCGATAGCGGCGAATGGGGAGCAGTTCTTC. It encodes CAWSAIAANGEQFF.

J is TRBJ2-7 and V is TRBV27, with TRBD2 identical over 11 bases. Germline CDR1 and CDR2: MNHEY and SMNVEV (reference sequence). This CDR3 has 14 amino acids. The V segment lost 6 bases and the J segment 3 bases; nucleotides outside the gene matches: 4. The CDR3 reads CASSYGTSGYEQYF. The CDR3, as DNA: TGTGCCAGCAGCTATGGGACTAGCGGCTACGAGCAGTACTTC.

The rearrangement uses TRBV9 and TRBJ1-2, with D unresolved. Germline lookup yields CDR1 SGDLS and CDR2 YYNGEE. The CDR3 is made up of 12 amino acids. The V and J ends lost 0 bases and 8 bases respectively, with 8 bases between them. The CDR3 DNA is TGTGCCAGCAGCGTAGCACAGTCCGGCTACACCTTC. Translated, it gives CASSVAQSGYTF.

This chain connects TRBV6-1 to TRBJ1-1; D may be TRBD1 (5 bases). Germline assignment: CDR1 MNHNS and CDR2 SASEGT. V lost 2 bases and J 11 bases, leaving 18 bases between the germline ends. The CDR3 runs to 14 residues. CDR3: CASSERGLQAWAFF. The CDR3 coding sequence is TGTGCCAGCAGTGAACGGGGACTTCAGGCGTGGGCTTTCTTT.

The chain links TRBV7-8 to TRBJ1-1; 8 positions match TRBD1. J lost 6 bases, V lost 4 bases, and 7 bases had no gene match. The germline V gene encodes CDR1 SGHVS and CDR2 FQNEAQ. The CDR3 extends over 14 amino acids. The CDR3 nucleotides are TGTGCCAGCAGCTCCAGGGGGCACTTAGCTGAAGCTTTCTTT. Translation: CASSSRGHLAEAFF.

This clone was counted once. The chain is built from TRBV5-6 and TRBJ2-1, with D possibly being TRBD2 (6 bases). CDR3 length: 13 amino acids. V was cut by 5 bases and J by 9 bases, with 15 bases left in between. CDR1 is SGHDT, CDR2 YYEEEE, per germline. As DNA, the CDR3 is TGTGCCAGCAGTCCGGGGCCGGGGGTTGAGCAGTTCTTC. Translating it yields CASSPGPGVEQFF.